This entry is about one T cell receptor (beta chain). The antigen is undetermined. Its ends do not fully match the called genes, so a read error is possible. This record comes from a study of CD8+CD57+ T cells in acquired aplastic anemia. The wider study: Yields of DNA that came from sorted CD4+ and CD8+ cells averaged roughly 3.2 ug. CD4+ cells from healthy donors averaged about 10 million reads. General study findings and limits: For CD8+ Simpson's diversity, patients and controls showed no significant difference. The study identified roughly 29 CD8+ CDR3 sequences shared by patients and controls.

Germline lookup yields CDR1 DFQATT and CDR2 SNEGSKA (reference sequence). The CDR3 has 12 amino acids. The study profiled TCR beta VDJ and CDR3 using genomic DNA as template. TCRdb reprocessed the reads with MiXCR, giving one entry per CDR3 protein. Of about 130,000 distinct CDR3 sequences detected, around 50% appear once; the ten largest clones hold around 2.3%. This clonotype originated in a human donor in good health, serving as a control. Input material: sorted CD4+, CD8+, or CD8+CD57+ T cells (not recorded which) from PBMCs. This rearrangement joins TRBV20-1 to TRBJ2-7; a possible D gene is TRBD1 (6 bases). The CDR3 bases are TGCAGCGCTAGAGGCTTCCCGACAGGGCAGTACTTC. Protein product: CSARGFPTGQYF.